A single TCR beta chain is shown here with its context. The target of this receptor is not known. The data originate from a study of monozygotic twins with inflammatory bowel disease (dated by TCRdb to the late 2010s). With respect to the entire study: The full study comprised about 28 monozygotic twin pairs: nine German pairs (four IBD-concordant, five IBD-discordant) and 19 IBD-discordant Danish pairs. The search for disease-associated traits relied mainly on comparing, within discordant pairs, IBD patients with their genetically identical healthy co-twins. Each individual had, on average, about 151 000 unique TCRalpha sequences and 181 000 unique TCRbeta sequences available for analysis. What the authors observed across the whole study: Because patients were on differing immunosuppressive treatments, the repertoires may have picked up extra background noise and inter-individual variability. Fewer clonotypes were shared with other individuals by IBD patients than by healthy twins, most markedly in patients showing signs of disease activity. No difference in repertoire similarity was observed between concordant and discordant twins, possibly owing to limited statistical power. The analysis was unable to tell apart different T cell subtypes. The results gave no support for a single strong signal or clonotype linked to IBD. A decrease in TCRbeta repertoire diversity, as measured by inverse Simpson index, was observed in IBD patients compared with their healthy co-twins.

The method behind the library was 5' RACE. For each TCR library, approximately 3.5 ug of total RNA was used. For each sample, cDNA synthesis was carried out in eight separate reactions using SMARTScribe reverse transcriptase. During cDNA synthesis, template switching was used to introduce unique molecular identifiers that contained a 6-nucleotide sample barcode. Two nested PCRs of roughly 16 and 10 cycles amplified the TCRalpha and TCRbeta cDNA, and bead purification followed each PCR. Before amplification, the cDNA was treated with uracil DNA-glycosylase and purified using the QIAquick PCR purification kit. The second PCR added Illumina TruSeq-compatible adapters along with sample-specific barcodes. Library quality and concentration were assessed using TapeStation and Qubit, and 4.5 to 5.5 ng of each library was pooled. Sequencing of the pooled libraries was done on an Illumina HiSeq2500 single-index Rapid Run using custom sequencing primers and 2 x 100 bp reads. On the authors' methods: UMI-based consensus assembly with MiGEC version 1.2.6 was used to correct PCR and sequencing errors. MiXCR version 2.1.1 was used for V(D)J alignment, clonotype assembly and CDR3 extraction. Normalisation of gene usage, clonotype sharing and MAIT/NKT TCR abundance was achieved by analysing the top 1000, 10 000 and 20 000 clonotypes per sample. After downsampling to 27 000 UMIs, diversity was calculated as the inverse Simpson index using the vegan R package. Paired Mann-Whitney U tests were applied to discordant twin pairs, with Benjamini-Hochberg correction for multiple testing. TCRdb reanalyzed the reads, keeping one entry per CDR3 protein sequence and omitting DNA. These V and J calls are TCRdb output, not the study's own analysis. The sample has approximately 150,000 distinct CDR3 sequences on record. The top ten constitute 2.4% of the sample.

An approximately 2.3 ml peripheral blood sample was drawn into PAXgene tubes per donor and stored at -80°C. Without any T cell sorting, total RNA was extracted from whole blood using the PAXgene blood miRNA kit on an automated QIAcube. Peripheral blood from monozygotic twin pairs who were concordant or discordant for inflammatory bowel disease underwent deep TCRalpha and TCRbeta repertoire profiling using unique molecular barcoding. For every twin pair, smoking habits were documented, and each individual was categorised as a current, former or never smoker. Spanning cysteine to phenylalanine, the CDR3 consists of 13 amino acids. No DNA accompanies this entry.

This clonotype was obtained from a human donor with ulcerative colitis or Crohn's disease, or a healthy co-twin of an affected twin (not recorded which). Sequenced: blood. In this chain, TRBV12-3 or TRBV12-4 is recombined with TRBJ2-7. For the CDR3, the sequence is CASSPRRSYEQYF.